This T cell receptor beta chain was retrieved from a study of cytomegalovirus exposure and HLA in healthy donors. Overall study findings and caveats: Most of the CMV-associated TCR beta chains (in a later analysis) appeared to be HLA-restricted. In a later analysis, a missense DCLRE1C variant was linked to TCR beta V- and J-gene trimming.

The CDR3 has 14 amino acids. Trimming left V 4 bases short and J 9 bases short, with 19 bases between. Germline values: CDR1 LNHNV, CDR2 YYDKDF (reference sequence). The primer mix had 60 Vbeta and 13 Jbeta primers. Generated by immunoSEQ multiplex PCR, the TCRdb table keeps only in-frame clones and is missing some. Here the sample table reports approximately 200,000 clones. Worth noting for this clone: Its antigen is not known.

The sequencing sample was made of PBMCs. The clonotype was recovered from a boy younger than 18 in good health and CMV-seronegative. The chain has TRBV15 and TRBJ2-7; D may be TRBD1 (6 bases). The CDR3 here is CATSKTGPTSGQYF. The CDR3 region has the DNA TGTGCCACCAGCAAGACAGGCCCTACCTCTGGGCAGTACTTC. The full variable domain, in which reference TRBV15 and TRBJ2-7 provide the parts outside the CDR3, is DAMVIQNPRYQVTQFGKPVTLSCSQTLNHNVMYWYQQKSSQAPKLLFHYYDKDFNNEADTPDNFQSRRPNTSFCFLDIRSPGLGDTAMYLCATSKTGPTSGQYFGPGTRLTVT.